This TCR beta chain stems from a study of response to subunit inactivated influenza vaccine. Findings and caveats of the study: Authors suggested few new T cells are recruited by each seasonal influenza vaccination.

The CDR3 covers 17 residues. Trimming cost V 2 bases and J 0 bases, with 11 bases left between them. Germline values: CDR1 MNHEY, CDR2 SVGAGI. The table lists this clonotype with many counts. The antigen is unknown. MiXCR, applied by TCRdb to the RT-PCR reads, yields one record per CDR3 protein. This sample has fewer than 600,000 distinct CDR3 sequences, with roughly 7.9% found just once. The specimen comprised PBMCs from blood, sampled about 24 months after vaccination. The chain links TRBV6-5 to TRBJ2-6; possibly TRBD2 for D (5 bases). This clonotype was obtained from a man between 50 and 75 years old who received an inactivated influenza vaccine. The CDR3, as DNA: TGTGCCAGCAGTTACGGCCATGGAGGCTCTGGGGCCAACGTCCTGACTTTC. This codes for CASSYGHGGSGANVLTF.